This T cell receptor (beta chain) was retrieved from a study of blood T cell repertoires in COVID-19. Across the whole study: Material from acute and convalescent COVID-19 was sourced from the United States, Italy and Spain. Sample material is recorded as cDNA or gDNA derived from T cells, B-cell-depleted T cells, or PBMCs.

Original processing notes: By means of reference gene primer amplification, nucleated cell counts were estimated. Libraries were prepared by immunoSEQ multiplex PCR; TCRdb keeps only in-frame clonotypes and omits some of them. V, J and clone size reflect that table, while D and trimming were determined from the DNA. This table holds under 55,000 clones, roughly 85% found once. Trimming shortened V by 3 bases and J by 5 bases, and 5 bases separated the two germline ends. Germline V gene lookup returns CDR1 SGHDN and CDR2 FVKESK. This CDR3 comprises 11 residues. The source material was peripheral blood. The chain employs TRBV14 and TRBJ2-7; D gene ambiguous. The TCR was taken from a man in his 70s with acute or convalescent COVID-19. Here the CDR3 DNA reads TGTGCCAGCAGCCAGGCCCACGAGCAGTACTTC. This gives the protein CASSQAHEQYF.